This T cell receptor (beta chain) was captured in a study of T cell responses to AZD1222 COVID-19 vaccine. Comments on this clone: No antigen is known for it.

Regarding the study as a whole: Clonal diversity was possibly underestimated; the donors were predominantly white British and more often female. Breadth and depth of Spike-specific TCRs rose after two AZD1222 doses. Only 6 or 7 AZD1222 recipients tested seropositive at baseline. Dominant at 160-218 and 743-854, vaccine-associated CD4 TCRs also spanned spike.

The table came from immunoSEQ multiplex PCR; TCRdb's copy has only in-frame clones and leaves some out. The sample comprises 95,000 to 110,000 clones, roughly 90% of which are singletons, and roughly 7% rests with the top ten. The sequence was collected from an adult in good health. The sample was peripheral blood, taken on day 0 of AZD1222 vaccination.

Here the CDR3 DNA reads TGCGCCAGCAGTCATATATCGGGTCAAGGGGGCTGGCCCCAGCATTTT. Amino acid sequence: CASSHISGQGGWPQHF. The chain recombines TRBV23-1 with TRBJ1-5, with TRBD1 matching 7 bases. TRBV23-1 is flagged as an ORF with uncertain function. V was clipped by 3 bases and J by 9 bases; unmatched bases: 14. The length of the CDR3 is 16 residues.